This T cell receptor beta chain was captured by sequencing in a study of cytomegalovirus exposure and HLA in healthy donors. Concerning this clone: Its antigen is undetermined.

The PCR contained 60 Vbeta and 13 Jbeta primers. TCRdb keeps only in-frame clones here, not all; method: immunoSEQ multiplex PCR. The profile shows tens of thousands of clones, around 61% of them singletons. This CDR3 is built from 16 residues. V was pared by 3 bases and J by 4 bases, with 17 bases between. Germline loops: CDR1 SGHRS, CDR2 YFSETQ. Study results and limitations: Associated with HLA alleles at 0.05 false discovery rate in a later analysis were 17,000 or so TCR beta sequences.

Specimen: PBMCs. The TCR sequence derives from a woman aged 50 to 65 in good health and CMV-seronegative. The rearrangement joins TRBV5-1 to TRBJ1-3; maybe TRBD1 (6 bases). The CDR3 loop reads CASSSAGDISGNTIYF. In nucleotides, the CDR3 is TGCGCCAGCAGCTCGGCCGGGGACATCTCCGGAAACACCATATATTTT.